The 18 T cell receptor beta chains below were found in one sample sequenced in a study of blood T cell repertoires in COVID-19 (dated by TCRdb to about 2020). Libraries were made using the immunoSEQ multiplex PCR assay. In TCRdb, the immuneACCESS table is reduced to in-frame sequences with V and J assigned. These tables do not hold every clone; where another copy was compared, an unresolved V gene accounts for under half, and the others remain unexplained. The sample table contains roughly 260,000 clones; only one count was recorded for less than 90% of them. In total, the top ten clones hold under 4.5% of the sample. Material for sequencing was peripheral blood. All receptors derive from a man aged 55-75 years who had recovered from COVID-19.

The gene calls are TRBV6-2 or TRBV6-3 and TRBJ2-7; TRBD1 matches at 9 bases. From germline, CDR1 is MNHEY and CDR2 SVGEGT. This CDR3 spans 14 amino acids. V was pared by 2 bases and J by 7 bases, with 6 bases of the junction left unmatched. The CDR3 DNA is TGTGCCAGCAGTTACGGAGGGACAGGGTATGAGCAGTACTTC. It codes for CASSYGGTGYEQYF.

This sequence joins TRBV19 and TRBJ1-1; D is perhaps TRBD1 (6 bases). Between the trimmed V and J ends, which lost 0 bases and 1 base, there was a span of 21 bases. CDR1 LNHDA and CDR2 SQIVND come from the germline V gene (reference sequence). CDR3 length: 19 amino acids. The CDR3 nucleotides read TGTGCCAGTAGTATAGATTCGGGACAAAATTTCGGCAGGAACACTGAAGCTTTCTTT. The encoded protein is CASSIDSGQNFGRNTEAFF.

The chain's CDR3 is CASSPTVIQGSGANVLTF. DNA of the CDR3: TGTGCCAGCAGCCCAACAGTTATACAGGGGAGTGGGGCCAACGTCCTGACTTTC. The chain recombines TRBV7-9 with TRBJ2-6; 7 nucleotides match TRBD1. V lost 5 bases, J lost 3 bases, and 13 bases stayed unmatched. There are 18 residues in the CDR3. Germline V gene lookup returns CDR1 SEHNR and CDR2 FQNEAQ (reference sequence).

The V and J genes are TRBV18 and TRBJ1-4; D may be TRBD1 (6 bases). Germline V CDR1 and CDR2: KGHSH, LQKENI. This CDR3 region has 14 residues. Trimming shortened V by 3 bases and J by 5 bases, and 10 bases separated the two germline ends. CDR3 region: CASSPYGQNEKLFF. The CDR3 nucleotides read TGTGCCAGCTCACCTTACGGACAGAATGAAAAACTGTTTTTT.

Comments on this clone: This specimen includes other DNA sequences encoding the same CDR3. The rearrangement joins TRBV5-1 to TRBJ2-7, with TRBD1 matching 9 bases. The V gene end was trimmed by 3 bases and the J gene end by 2 bases; junction bases not matched to a gene: 6. CDR1 SGHRS and CDR2 YFSETQ come from the germline V gene. The CDR3 has 15 residues. The CDR3 spells CASSSTGTGTYEQYF. The DNA for the CDR3 is TGCGCCAGCAGCTCCACCGGGACAGGGACCTACGAGCAGTACTTC. Based on the CDR3 plus reference TRBV5-1 and TRBJ2-7, the full variable domain is KAGVTQTPRYLIKTRGQQVTLSCSPISGHRSVSWYQQTPGQGLQFLFEYFSETQRNKGNFPGRFSGRQFSNSRSEMNVSTLELGDSALYLCASSSTGTGTYEQYFGPGTRLTVT.

This rearrangement joins TRBV19 to TRBJ1-2; TRBD1 agrees at 10 bases. Per germline, CDR1 LNHDA and CDR2 SQIVND (reference sequence). CDR3 length equals 14 residues. V was clipped by 1 base and J by 8 bases; unmatched bases: 4. CDR3 coding DNA: TGTGCCAGTAGTATAGGGGGACAGGGGAGCGGCTACACCTTC. This gives the protein CASSIGGQGSGYTF.

The chain employs TRBV19 and TRBJ2-6; a weak D match, TRBD1 (5 bases). Germline V gene data show CDR1 as LNHDA and CDR2 as SQIVND (reference sequence). The ends were cut back, 8 bases at V and 3 bases at J, with 17 bases in the middle. The CDR3 consists of 16 residues. CDR3 sequence (DNA): TGTGCCAGTCTCGGACGGACAAGGAATGGGGCCAACGTCCTGACTTTC. It is translated as CASLGRTRNGANVLTF.

The chain joins TRBV6-5 to TRBJ1-1; 8 bases fit TRBD1. J gave up 10 bases and V 8 bases, and 12 bases lay outside the gene matches. This CDR3 has 13 amino acids. Germline CDR1 and CDR2: MNHEY and SVGAGI. CDR3 DNA sequence: TGTGCCAGCCAAACCAGGGGGCAGACAGGAGCTTTCTTT. As protein: CASQTRGQTGAFF.

The chain links TRBV2 to TRBJ2-2; 9 bases are shared with TRBD1. This CDR3 comprises 22 residues. Trimming removed 0 bases from V and 2 bases from J; junction bases left unmatched: 19. CDR1 SNHLY and CDR2 FYNNEI come from the germline V gene. The CDR3: CASSEATRQGGVTIRNTGELFF. The CDR3 coding sequence is TGTGCCAGCAGTGAAGCGACCCGACAGGGGGGGGTAACAATTCGAAACACCGGGGAGCTGTTTTTT.

The chain links TRBV27 to TRBJ2-5; D is unclear. The CDR3 extends over 14 amino acids. Trimming removed 8 bases from V and 0 bases from J, with 13 bases in between. Per the germline V gene, CDR1 is MNHEY and CDR2 is SMNVEV (reference sequence). CDR3 residues: CASQTGLYQETQYF. DNA of the CDR3: TGTGCCAGCCAGACTGGTTTGTACCAAGAGACCCAGTACTTC.

The genes are TRBV5-1 and TRBJ1-1; 7 nucleotides match TRBD1. V lost 6 bases to trimming and J lost 0 bases; unmatched junction nucleotides: 8. From germline, CDR1 is SGHRS and CDR2 YFSETQ. CDR3 length: 15 residues. CDR3 coding DNA: TGCGCCAGCACCCCCACGGGACAGATGAACACTGAAGCTTTCTTT. It translates to CASTPTGQMNTEAFF.

This chain connects TRBV4-2 to TRBJ2-7; maybe TRBD1 (6 bases). Germline CDR1 and CDR2: LGHNA and YNFKEQ. The germline V and J ends were trimmed by 0 bases and 7 bases, with 13 bases remaining between them. This CDR3 comprises 14 residues. The DNA of the CDR3 is TGTGCCAGCAGCCAAGATCAGGGGATAGGGGAGCAGTACTTC. Encoded protein: CASSQDQGIGEQYF.

CDR3 sequence: CVLQGGAANYGYTF. The DNA for the CDR3 is TGTGTCCTACAGGGGGGGGCAGCTAACTATGGCTACACCTTC. The gene calls are TRBV19 and TRBJ1-2, with TRBD1 matching over 8 bases. Germline assignment: CDR1 LNHDA and CDR2 SQIVND (reference sequence). The length of the CDR3 is 14 residues.

The J gene is TRBJ2-1, the V gene TRBV5-4, with D perhaps TRBD1 (5 bases). This CDR3 is 14 amino acids long. The germline gives CDR1 SGHNT, CDR2 YYREEE (reference sequence). Trimming stripped 4 bases from V and 6 bases from J, with 14 bases between. CDR3 nucleotides: TGTGCCAGCAGCCCACCGCCAGGGCTCAATGAGCAGTTCTTC. Translation: CASSPPPGLNEQFF.

A word on this clone: Other nucleotide sequences from this sample produce the same CDR3. The rearrangement uses TRBV7-9 and TRBJ1-4; D unresolved. The ends were cut back, 3 bases at V and 8 bases at J, with 4 bases in the middle. The germline V gene encodes CDR1 SEHNR and CDR2 FQNEAQ (reference sequence). The length of the CDR3 is 11 residues. The CDR3 reads CASSFSEKLFF. CDR3 nucleotides: TGTGCCAGCAGCTTTTCGGAAAAACTGTTTTTT. The full variable domain, its missing parts supplied by reference TRBV7-9 and TRBJ1-4, is DTGVSQNPRHKITKRGQNVTFRCDPISEHNRLYWYRQTLGQGPEFLTYFQNEAQLEKSRLLSDRFSAERPKGSFSTLEIQRTEQGDSAMYLCASSFSEKLFFGSGTQLSVL.

The chain combines TRBV9 with TRBJ2-7; 11 positions match TRBD2. Unmatched junction bases numbered 9, after V lost 4 bases and J lost 3 bases. CDR3 size: 16 residues. CDR1 and CDR2 (germline): SGDLS, YYNGEE. The CDR3 DNA is TGTGCCAGCAGCACCTCTATTGGACTAGCGGGCTACGAGCAGTACTTC. Its protein is CASSTSIGLAGYEQYF.

The CDR3 DNA reads as TGTGCCAGCAGCGTGGGTAAGGGGGTCACCTACGAGCAGTACTTC. This encodes CASSVGKGVTYEQYF. The gene calls are TRBV9 and TRBJ2-7; D is perhaps TRBD1 (6 bases). Germline CDR1 reads SGDLS; CDR2 reads YYNGEE. Trimming removed 2 bases from V and 2 bases from J, with 14 bases in between. The CDR3 contains 15 residues.

The V gene is TRBV15, the J gene TRBJ1-2, with TRBD1 as a possible D gene (6 bases). CDR3 size: 18 residues. CDR1 LNHNV and CDR2 YYDKDF come from the germline V gene (reference sequence). V was clipped by 2 bases and J by 4 bases, with 23 bases between them. Here the CDR3 reads CATSRRPGTLFSSYGYTF. The DNA for the CDR3 is TGTGCCACCAGCAGACGCCCTGGGACACTCTTTTCTTCCTATGGCTACACCTTC.